Below, 5 T cell receptor beta chains from the same sample are listed, as sequenced in a study of cytomegalovirus exposure and HLA in healthy donors. The PCR ran on 60 Vbeta and 13 Jbeta primers. Produced via immunoSEQ multiplex PCR; TCRdb's table is partial and in-frame only. The table lists under 250,000 clones, around 73% of them singletons. The specimen sequenced was PBMCs. Receptors originate from a male donor in good health and CMV-seronegative.

The CDR3 nucleotides read TGTGCCAGTAGTATAGATCGGGCAGGGAATCAGCCCCAGCATTTT. The encoded protein is CASSIDRAGNQPQHF. J is TRBJ1-5 and V is TRBV19, with D tentatively TRBD1 (5 bases). Per the germline V gene, CDR1 is LNHDA and CDR2 is SQIVND (reference sequence). The V gene lost 0 bases and the J gene lost 4 bases, with 10 bases spanning the gap. This CDR3 has 15 amino acids.

The chain links TRBV5-1 to TRBJ2-7, with 8 bases fitting TRBD2. CDR1 and CDR2 from the germline V gene are SGHRS and YFSETQ. V shed 0 bases and J 2 bases; nucleotides not matched to a gene: 7. The CDR3 is 16 amino acids. The CDR3 here is CASSLAGGRGAYEQYF. CDR3 nucleotide sequence: TGCGCCAGCAGCTTGGCCGGCGGGCGGGGGGCCTACGAGCAGTACTTC. The entire variable domain, with the rest obtained from reference TRBV5-1 and TRBJ2-7, is as follows: KAGVTQTPRYLIKTRGQQVTLSCSPISGHRSVSWYQQTPGQGLQFLFEYFSETQRNKGNFPGRFSGRQFSNSRSEMNVSTLELGDSALYLCASSLAGGRGAYEQYFGPGTRLTVT.

This chain uses TRBV6-5 with TRBJ2-3, with a tentative D call TRBD2 (6 bases). Germline CDR1 MNHEY, CDR2 SVGAGI. V lost 0 bases and J 2 bases, leaving 9 bases between the germline ends. The CDR3 totals 15 residues. CDR3 amino acids: CASSYSTGVTDTQYF. The CDR3 DNA follows: TGTGCCAGCAGTTACTCGACGGGAGTCACAGATACGCAGTATTTT.

The chain carries TRBV29-1 and TRBJ2-1; a possible D gene is TRBD1 (5 bases). The CDR3 has 13 amino acids. The V gene lost 6 bases and the J gene lost 3 bases, with 12 bases spanning the gap. Germline loops: CDR1 SQVTM, CDR2 ANQGSEA. CDR3 sequence (DNA): TGCAGCGTCAGCCAAGGACACTACAATGAGCAGTTCTTC. Translated: CSVSQGHYNEQFF.

This chain uses TRBV28 with TRBJ1-2; the D is unclear. CDR1 and CDR2 from the germline V gene are MDHEN and SYDVKM. The CDR3 is 17 amino acids. Trimming left V 1 base short and J 0 bases short, with 15 bases between. The CDR3 sequence: CASSLFWSEGTNYGYTF. CDR3 coding DNA: TGTGCCAGCAGTTTATTTTGGAGTGAGGGAACTAACTATGGCTACACCTTC.